This record looks at one T cell receptor beta chain sequence and its context. These data are taken from a study of shared clonotypes between healthy human individuals. Study-level information: The people who gave samples were a couple of women and a few men aged 18 to 49.

This was a deep-level run. Sequencing used immunoSEQ multiplex PCR; TCRdb keeps in-frame clones, though not all of them. The sample shows 2 million to 2.5 million clones, more than 85% of them seen only once. The V gene's germline CDR1 is SEHNR and CDR2 FQNEAQ (reference sequence). The V and J ends lost 5 bases and 5 bases, in that order; junction bases with no gene match: 13. The CDR3 sequence is 16 residues long. This chain joins TRBV7-9 and TRBJ2-3, with 7 nucleotides matching TRBD1. This receptor was identified in a man aged 18 to 29 in good health. Some clones in this sample may be carry-over from other donors' samples. The sample was naive CD4+ T cells from PBMCs. Subset: CD45RA+ positively selected. CDR3 nucleotide sequence: TGTGCCAGCAGCCCAAGCGCCGGGACAGTGGGAGATACGCAGTATTTT. Translating it yields CASSPSAGTVGDTQYF. Combining the CDR3 with reference TRBV7-9 and TRBJ2-3 gives the whole variable domain DTGVSQNPRHKITKRGQNVTFRCDPISEHNRLYWYRQTLGQGPEFLTYFQNEAQLEKSRLLSDRFSAERPKGSFSTLEIQRTEQGDSAMYLCASSPSAGTVGDTQYFGPGTRLTVL.